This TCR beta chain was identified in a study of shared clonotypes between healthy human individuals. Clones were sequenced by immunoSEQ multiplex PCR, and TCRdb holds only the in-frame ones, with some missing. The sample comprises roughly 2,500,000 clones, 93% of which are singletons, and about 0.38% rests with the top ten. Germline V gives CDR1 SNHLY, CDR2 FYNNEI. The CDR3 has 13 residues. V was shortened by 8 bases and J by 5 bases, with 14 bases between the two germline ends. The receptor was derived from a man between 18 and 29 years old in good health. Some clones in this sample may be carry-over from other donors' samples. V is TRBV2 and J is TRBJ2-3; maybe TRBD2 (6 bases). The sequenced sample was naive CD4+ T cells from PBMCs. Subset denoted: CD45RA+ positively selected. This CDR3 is CASRRRDVDTQYF. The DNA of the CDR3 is TGTGCCAGCCGCCGGAGGGATGTAGATACGCAGTATTTT.